Presented here are 7 T cell receptor beta chains from one specimen sequenced in a study of blood T cell repertoires in COVID-19. The protocol was immunoSEQ multiplex PCR, while the TCRdb copy is restricted to in-frame clones and leaves out a portion. Of about 180,000 clones in the sample, approximately 88% were seen once. The material sequenced was peripheral blood. The receptors were gathered from a woman aged 25 to 39 with acute or convalescent COVID-19.

This chain links TRBV28 with TRBJ1-1; 9 nucleotides match TRBD1. The J segment lost 10 bases and the V segment lost 6 bases, leaving 9 bases of the junction unmatched. The germline CDR1 and CDR2 sequences are MDHEN and SYDVKM. This CDR3 has 13 residues. Written as DNA, the CDR3 is TGTGCCAGCAGCCCGGGACAGGGCGCGTTAGCTTTCTTT. Translating it yields CASSPGQGALAFF. The full variable domain, rest sourced from reference TRBV28 and TRBJ1-1, is DVKVTQSSRYLVKRTGEKVFLECVQDMDHENMFWYRQDPGLGLRLIYFSYDVKMKEKGDIPEGYSVSREKKERFSLILESASTNQTSMYLCASSPGQGALAFFGQGTRLTVV.

J is TRBJ1-4 and V is TRBV7-8; D gene unclear. Germline V gives CDR1 SGHVS, CDR2 FQNEAQ. The CDR3 spans 13 residues. The chain's CDR3 is CAVGRARNEKLFF. In DNA, the CDR3 is TGTGCAGTAGGGAGGGCACGTAATGAAAAACTGTTTTTT.

The chain recombines TRBV30 with TRBJ2-7; 10 bases fit TRBD2. Germline CDR1 and CDR2: GTSNPN and SVGIG (reference sequence). Losses at the gene ends were 8 bases for V and 5 bases for J; bases not matched to a gene: 21. This CDR3 has 17 amino acids. The CDR3 here is CAPPAGGKPPPQNEQYF. In nucleotides, the CDR3 is TGTGCCCCCCCAGCGGGAGGGAAACCTCCTCCCCAGAACGAGCAGTACTTC.

This sequence joins TRBV15 and TRBJ1-5; D remains unclear. Trimming removed 7 bases at V and 3 bases at J, with 10 bases between. CDR1 is LNHNV and CDR2 is YYDKDF in the germline V gene (reference sequence). CDR3 length: 13 residues. The CDR3 DNA sequence: TGTGCCACCACTGTGCGGTACAATCAGCCCCAGCATTTT. Residues: CATTVRYNQPQHF.

This chain connects TRBV24-1 to TRBJ1-1, with TRBD1 identical over 8 bases. CDR3 length: 15 amino acids. Germline V lookup: CDR1 KGHDR, CDR2 SFDVKD. The V and J ends lost 4 bases and 4 bases, in that order; junction bases with no gene match: 7. The CDR3 DNA reads as TGTGCCACCAGTGACCCTGGACAGGGTAGCACTGAAGCTTTCTTT. Translating gives CATSDPGQGSTEAFF.

The rearrangement links TRBV7-2 to TRBJ2-5; D perhaps matches TRBD2 (6 bases). The CDR3 length is 14 residues. CDR1 and CDR2 from the germline V gene are SGHTA and FQGNSA. V was trimmed by 5 bases and J by 5 bases, leaving 15 bases between them. CDR3 sequence reads: CASSPPGLRETQYF. CDR3 coding DNA: TGTGCCAGCAGCCCCCCGGGACTCCGGGAGACCCAGTACTTC. Filled out from reference TRBV7-2 and TRBJ2-5, the complete variable domain reads GAGVSQSPSNKVTEKGKDVELRCDPISGHTALYWYRQSLGQGLEFLIYFQGNSAPDKSGLPSDRFSAERTGGSVSTLTIQRTQQEDSAVYLCASSPPGLRETQYFGPGTRLLVL.

The chain links TRBV7-9 to TRBJ2-7, with 8 bases fitting TRBD1. V lost 5 bases and J lost 4; bases outside the gene matches: 1. Per the germline V gene, CDR1 is SEHNR and CDR2 is FQNEAQ (reference sequence). The CDR3 runs to 12 residues. The CDR3 coding sequence is TGTGCCAGCAGCCGACAGGGGTACGAGCAGTACTTC. Translated: CASSRQGYEQYF. Filled out from reference TRBV7-9 and TRBJ2-7, the complete variable domain reads DTGVSQNPRHKITKRGQNVTFRCDPISEHNRLYWYRQTLGQGPEFLTYFQNEAQLEKSRLLSDRFSAERPKGSFSTLEIQRTEQGDSAMYLCASSRQGYEQYFGPGTRLTVT.